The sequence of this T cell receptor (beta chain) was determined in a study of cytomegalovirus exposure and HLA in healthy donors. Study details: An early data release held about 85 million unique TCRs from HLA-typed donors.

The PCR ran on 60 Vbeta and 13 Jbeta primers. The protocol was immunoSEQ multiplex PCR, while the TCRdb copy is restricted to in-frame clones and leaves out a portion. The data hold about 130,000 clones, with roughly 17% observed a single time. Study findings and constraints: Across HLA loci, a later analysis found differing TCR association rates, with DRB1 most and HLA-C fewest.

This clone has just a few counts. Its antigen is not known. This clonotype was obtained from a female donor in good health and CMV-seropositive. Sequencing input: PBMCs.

CDR3 protein: CASSQGLASYNEQFF. CDR3 coding DNA: TGTGCCAGCAGCCAGGGACTAGCCTCCTACAATGAGCAGTTCTTC. V gene TRBV4-2 combines with J gene TRBJ2-1; 9 bases align to TRBD2. CDR3 length: 15 residues. V gave up 3 bases and J gave up 0 bases; unmatched junction bases: 0. Germline V gene lookup returns CDR1 LGHNA and CDR2 YNFKEQ.